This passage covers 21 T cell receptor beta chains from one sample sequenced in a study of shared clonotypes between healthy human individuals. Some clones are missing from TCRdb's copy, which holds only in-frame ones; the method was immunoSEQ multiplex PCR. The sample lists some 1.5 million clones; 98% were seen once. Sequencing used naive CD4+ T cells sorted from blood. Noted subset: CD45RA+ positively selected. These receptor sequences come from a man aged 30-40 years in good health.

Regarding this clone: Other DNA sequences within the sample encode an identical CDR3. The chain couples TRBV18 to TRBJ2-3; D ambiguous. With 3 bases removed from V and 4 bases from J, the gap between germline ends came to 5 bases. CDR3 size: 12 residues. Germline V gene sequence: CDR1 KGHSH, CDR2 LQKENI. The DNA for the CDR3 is TGTGCCAGCTCACCGTCAGCAGATACGCAGTATTTT. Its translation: CASSPSADTQYF.

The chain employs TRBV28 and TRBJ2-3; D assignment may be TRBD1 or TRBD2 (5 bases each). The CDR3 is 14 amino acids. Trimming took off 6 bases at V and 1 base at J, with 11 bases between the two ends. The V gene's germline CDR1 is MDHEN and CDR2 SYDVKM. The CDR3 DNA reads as TGTGCCAGCAGGCCCGGGGCCCGCACAGATACGCAGTATTTT. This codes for CASRPGARTDTQYF.

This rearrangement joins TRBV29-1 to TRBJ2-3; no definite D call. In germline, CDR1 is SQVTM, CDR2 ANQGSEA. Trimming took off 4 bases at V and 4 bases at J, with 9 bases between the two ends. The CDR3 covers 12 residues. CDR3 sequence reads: CSVVRQADTQYF. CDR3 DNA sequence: TGCAGCGTTGTCCGGCAGGCAGATACGCAGTATTTT.

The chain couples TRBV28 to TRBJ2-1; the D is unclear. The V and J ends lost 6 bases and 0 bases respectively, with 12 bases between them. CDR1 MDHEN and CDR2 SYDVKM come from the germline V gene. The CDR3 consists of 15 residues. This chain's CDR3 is CASRDRKSSYNEQFF. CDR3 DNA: TGTGCCAGCAGAGATAGGAAGAGCTCCTACAATGAGCAGTTCTTC.

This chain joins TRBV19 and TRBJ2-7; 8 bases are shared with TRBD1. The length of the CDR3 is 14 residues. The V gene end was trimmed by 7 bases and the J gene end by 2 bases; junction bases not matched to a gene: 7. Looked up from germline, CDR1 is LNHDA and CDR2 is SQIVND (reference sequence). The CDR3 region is CASTTGGIPYEQYF. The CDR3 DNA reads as TGTGCCAGTACCACAGGGGGGATTCCCTACGAGCAGTACTTC.

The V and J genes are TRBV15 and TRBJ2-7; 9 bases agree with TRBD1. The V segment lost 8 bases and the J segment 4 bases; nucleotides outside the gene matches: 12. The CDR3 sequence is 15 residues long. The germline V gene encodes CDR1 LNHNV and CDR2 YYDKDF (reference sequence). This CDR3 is CATATGQGLEYEQYF. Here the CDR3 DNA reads TGTGCCACCGCTACTGGACAGGGGTTAGAATACGAGCAGTACTTC.

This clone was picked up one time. The CDR3 loop is CAISEGSGSYEQYF. As DNA, the CDR3 is TGTGCCATCAGTGAGGGCAGCGGGAGCTACGAGCAGTACTTC. V gene TRBV10-3 combines with J gene TRBJ2-7; TRBD2 matches at 8 bases. Losses at the gene ends were 2 bases for V and 3 bases for J; bases not matched to a gene: 3. CDR3 length: 14 residues. CDR1 is ENHRY, CDR2 SYGVKD, per germline.

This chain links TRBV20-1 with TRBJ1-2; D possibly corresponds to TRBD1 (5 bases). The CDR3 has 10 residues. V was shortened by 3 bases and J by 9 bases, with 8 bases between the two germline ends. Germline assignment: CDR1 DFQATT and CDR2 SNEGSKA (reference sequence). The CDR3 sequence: CSASGGSYTF. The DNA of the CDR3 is TGCAGTGCTAGCGGGGGTAGCTACACCTTC.

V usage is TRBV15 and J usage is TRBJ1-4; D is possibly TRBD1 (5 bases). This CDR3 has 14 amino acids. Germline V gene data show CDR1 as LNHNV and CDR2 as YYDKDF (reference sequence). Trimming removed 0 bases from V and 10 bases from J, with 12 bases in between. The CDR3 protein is CATSRDSSGGKLFF. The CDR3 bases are TGTGCCACCAGCAGAGATTCTTCCGGGGGAAAACTGTTTTTT. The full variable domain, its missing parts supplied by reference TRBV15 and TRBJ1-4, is DAMVIQNPRYQVTQFGKPVTLSCSQTLNHNVMYWYQQKSSQAPKLLFHYYDKDFNNEADTPDNFQSRRPNTSFCFLDIRSPGLGDTAMYLCATSRDSSGGKLFFGSGTQLSVL.

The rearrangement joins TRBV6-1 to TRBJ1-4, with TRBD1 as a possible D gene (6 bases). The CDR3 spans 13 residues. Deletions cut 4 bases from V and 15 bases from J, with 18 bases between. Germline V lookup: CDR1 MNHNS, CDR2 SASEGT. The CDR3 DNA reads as TGTGCCAGCAGTGCGAAAGAAGGGGGTAGAGTGTTTTTT. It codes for CASSAKEGGRVFF.

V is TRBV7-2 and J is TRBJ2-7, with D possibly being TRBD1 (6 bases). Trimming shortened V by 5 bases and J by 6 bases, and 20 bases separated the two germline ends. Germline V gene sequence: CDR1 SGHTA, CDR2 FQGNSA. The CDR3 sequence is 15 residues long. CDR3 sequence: CASSPGVQQGGEQYF. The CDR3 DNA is TGTGCCAGCAGCCCAGGGGTCCAACAGGGCGGCGAGCAGTACTTC.

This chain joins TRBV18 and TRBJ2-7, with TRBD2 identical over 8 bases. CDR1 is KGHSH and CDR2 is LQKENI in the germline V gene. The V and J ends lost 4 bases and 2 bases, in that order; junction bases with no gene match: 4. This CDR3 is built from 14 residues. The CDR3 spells CASSLAGQTYEQYF. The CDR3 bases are TGTGCCAGCTCACTAGCGGGGCAAACCTACGAGCAGTACTTC.

CDR3 nucleotide sequence: TGCAGCGTAGGGACTATCTTGGGGTCCGAGCAGTACTTC. Encoded protein: CSVGTILGSEQYF. The chain uses TRBV29-1 and TRBJ2-7; TRBD2 aligns across 7 bases. With 6 bases clipped from V and 6 bases from J, the junction kept 11 bases outside the gene matches. CDR1 SQVTM and CDR2 ANQGSEA come from the germline V gene. There are 13 residues in the CDR3.

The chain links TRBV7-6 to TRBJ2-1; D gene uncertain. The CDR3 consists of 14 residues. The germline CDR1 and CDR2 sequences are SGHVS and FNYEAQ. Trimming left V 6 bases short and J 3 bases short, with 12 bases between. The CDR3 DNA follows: TGTGCCAGCAGTTCCGGGCCTAGCTACAATGAGCAGTTCTTC. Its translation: CASSSGPSYNEQFF.

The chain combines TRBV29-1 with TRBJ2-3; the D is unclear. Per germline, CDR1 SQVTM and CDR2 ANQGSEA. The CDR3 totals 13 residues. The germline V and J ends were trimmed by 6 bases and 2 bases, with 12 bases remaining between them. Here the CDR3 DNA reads TGCAGCGTCAAGGGAAGATTCACAGATACGCAGTATTTT. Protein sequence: CSVKGRFTDTQYF.

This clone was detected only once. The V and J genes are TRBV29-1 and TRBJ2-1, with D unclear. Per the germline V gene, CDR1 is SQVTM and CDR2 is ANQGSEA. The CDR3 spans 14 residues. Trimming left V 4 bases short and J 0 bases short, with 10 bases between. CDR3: CSVARVVSYNEQFF. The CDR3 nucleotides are TGCAGCGTTGCCCGGGTAGTCTCCTACAATGAGCAGTTCTTC.

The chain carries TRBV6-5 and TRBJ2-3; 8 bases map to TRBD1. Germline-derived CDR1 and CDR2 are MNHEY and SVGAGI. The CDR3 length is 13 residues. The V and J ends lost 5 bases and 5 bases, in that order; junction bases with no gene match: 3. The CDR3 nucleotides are TGTGCCAGCAGTGACAGGGGAGGAGATACGCAGTATTTT. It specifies CASSDRGGDTQYF.

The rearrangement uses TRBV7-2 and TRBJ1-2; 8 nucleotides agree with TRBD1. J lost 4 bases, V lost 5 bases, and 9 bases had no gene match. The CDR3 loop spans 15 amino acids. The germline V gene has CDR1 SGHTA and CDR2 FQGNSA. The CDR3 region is CASSRIDRGFYGYTF. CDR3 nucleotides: TGTGCCAGCAGCCGCATCGACAGGGGCTTCTATGGCTACACCTTC.

CDR3 in amino acids: CASSLVGHDKETQYF. The DNA for the CDR3 is TGCGCCAGCAGCTTGGTCGGACACGATAAAGAGACCCAGTACTTC. The chain employs TRBV5-1 and TRBJ2-5; D might be TRBD1 (5 bases). V was trimmed by 0 bases and J by 3 bases, leaving 12 bases between them. The CDR3 spans 15 residues. Germline-derived CDR1 and CDR2 are SGHRS and YFSETQ.

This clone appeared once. CDR3 region: CASRLRRGDRKENEQFF. CDR3 sequence (DNA): TGTGCCAGCAGATTGAGACGCGGGGATAGGAAGGAGAATGAGCAGTTCTTC. The J gene is TRBJ2-1, the V gene TRBV11-2; tentatively, D is TRBD2 (6 bases). This CDR3 has 17 amino acids. Germline CDR1 and CDR2: SGHAT and FQNNGV. Trimming removed 6 bases at V and 7 bases at J, with 25 bases between.

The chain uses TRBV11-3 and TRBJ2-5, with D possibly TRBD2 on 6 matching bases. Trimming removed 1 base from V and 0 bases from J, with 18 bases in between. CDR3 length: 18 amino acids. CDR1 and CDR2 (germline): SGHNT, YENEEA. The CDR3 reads CASSLGLRGRPNQETQYF. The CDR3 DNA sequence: TGTGCCAGCAGCTTAGGTCTGCGGGGACGTCCAAACCAAGAGACCCAGTACTTC.